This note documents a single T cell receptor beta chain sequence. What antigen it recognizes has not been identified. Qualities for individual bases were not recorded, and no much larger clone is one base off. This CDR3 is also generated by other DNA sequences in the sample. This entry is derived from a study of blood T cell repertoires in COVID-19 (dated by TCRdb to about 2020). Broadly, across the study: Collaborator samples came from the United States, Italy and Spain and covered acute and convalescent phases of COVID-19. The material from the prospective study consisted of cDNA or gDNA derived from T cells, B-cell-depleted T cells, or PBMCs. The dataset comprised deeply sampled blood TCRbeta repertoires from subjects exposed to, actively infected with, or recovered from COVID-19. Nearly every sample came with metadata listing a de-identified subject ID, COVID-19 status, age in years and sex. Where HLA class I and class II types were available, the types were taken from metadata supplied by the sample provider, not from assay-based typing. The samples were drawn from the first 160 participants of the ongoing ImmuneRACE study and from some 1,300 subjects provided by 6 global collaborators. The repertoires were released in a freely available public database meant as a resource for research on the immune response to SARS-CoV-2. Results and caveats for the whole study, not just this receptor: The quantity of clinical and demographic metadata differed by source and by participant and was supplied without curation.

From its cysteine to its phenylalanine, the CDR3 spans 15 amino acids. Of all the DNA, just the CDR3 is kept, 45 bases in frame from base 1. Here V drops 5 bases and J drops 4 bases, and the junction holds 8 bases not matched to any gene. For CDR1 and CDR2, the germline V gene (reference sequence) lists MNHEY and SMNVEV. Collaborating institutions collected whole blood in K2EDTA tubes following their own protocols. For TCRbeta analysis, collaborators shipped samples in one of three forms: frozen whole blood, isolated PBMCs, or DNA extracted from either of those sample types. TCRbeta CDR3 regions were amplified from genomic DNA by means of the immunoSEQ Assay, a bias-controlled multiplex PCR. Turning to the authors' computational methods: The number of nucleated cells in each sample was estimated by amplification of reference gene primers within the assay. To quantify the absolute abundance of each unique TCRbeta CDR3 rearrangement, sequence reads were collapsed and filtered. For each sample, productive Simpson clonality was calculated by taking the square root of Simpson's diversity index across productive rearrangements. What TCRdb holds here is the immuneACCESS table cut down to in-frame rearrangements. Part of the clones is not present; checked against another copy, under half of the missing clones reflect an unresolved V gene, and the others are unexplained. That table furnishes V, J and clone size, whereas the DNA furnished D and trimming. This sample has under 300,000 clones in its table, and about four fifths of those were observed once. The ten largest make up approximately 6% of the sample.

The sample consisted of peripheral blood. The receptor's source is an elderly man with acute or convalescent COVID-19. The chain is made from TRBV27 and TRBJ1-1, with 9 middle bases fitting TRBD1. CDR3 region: CASSPRDRVGTEAFF. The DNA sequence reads TGTGCCAGCAGTCCAAGGGACAGGGTCGGCACTGAAGCTTTCTTT.